One and the same sample provided the 4 T cell receptor beta chains below, sequenced in a study of molecular identifiers for immune sequencing clone quantification. TCRdb recomputed calls from the PCR reads with MiXCR, one row per CDR3 protein. The sample records about 500,000 distinct CDR3 sequences, about a quarter being singletons. Sequenced sample: naive CD8+ T cells from blood, with Jurkat cell RNA spiked in. Subset indicated: FACS-sorted CD8+CD4-CCR7+CD45RA+ naive T cells. The receptors originated from a human donor in good health. Some libraries in this study had Jurkat cell RNA spiked in.

This sequence joins TRBV24-1 and TRBJ1-2, with D perhaps TRBD1 (5 bases). The CDR3 covers 11 residues. Per germline, CDR1 KGHDR and CDR2 SFDVKD. V was shortened by 8 bases and J by 10 bases, with 13 bases between the two germline ends. CDR3 residues: CATNDSYNYTF. The CDR3 DNA follows: TGTGCCACCAACGACAGCTATAACTACACCTTC.

This clonotype was detected only a few times. This chain joins TRBV6-5 and TRBJ2-2; TRBD1 agrees at 9 bases. Looked up from germline, CDR1 is MNHEY and CDR2 is SVGAGI. Germline trimming cut 2 bases from V and 7 bases from J; bases unmatched to any gene: 5. This CDR3 spans 15 amino acids. The CDR3 DNA sequence: TGTGCCAGCAGTTACAGGACAGGGGCGAGCGGGGAGCTGTTTTTT. It translates to CASSYRTGASGELFF.

This clonotype was counted a few times. The rearrangement joins TRBV20-1 to TRBJ1-1; D call uncertain. V lost 3 bases, J lost 6 bases, and 8 bases lay in between. This CDR3 region has 11 residues. Germline loops: CDR1 DFQATT, CDR2 SNEGSKA (reference sequence). CDR3 in amino acids: CSASDGAEAFF. CDR3 in DNA: TGCAGTGCTAGCGACGGGGCTGAAGCTTTCTTT.

J is TRBJ2-1 and V is TRBV6-1; D not certain. The V and J ends lost 3 bases and 0 bases respectively, with 12 bases between them. Germline CDR1 is MNHNS and CDR2 is SASEGT. The CDR3 spans 16 residues. CDR3 DNA sequence: TGTGCCAGCAGTGACTGGTATCCTAGCTCCTACAATGAGCAGTTCTTC. It codes for CASSDWYPSSYNEQFF.